Here is one T cell receptor beta chain with its context. The assay was immunoSEQ multiplex PCR, and TCRdb's table has in-frame clones only and misses some. Of about 25,000 clones in the sample, around 96% were seen once. This sample is part of a study of B cell selection in AIRE deficiency. CDR1 and CDR2 from the germline V gene are KGHSH and LQKENI. V shed 5 bases and J shed 8 bases, with 9 bases lying between them. The CDR3 loop spans 11 amino acids. Sorting defined conventional CD4 T cells as CD4+CD127+. The receptor was derived from a human donor in good health. This chain uses TRBV18 with TRBJ1-2; possibly TRBD1 for D (6 bases). Sequencing used CD4+CD127+ conventional T cells sorted from PBMCs. The CDR3 region is CASSGGGGYTF. CDR3 sequence (DNA): TGTGCCAGCTCAGGAGGGGGAGGCTACACCTTC.